The clone carrying this T cell receptor (beta chain) occurred many times. The data are from a study of spatial heterogeneity in lung cancer. Trimming stripped 4 bases from V and 8 bases from J, with 16 bases between. Germline V gene sequence: CDR1 SGDLS, CDR2 YYNGEE. The CDR3 spans 14 residues. Sample time point: blood at routine non-recurrence follow-up after resection. In each case, whole RNA from tumor, nontumor lung or frozen PBMC was sequenced unsorted. TCRdb used MiXCR to reprocess the 5' RACE reads, holding one entry per CDR3 protein. The sample holds 25,000 to 35,000 distinct CDR3 sequences; approximately 5.9% are singletons and the top ten take 20% to 30%.

V gene TRBV9 combines with J gene TRBJ2-1; D is possibly TRBD1 or TRBD2 (5 bases each). This clonotype was obtained from a female donor with early-stage non-small cell lung cancer. This sample comprised PBMCs, obtained at follow-up. The CDR3 DNA is TGTGCCAGCAGCCACGGGGCGGTTAGGTATGAGCAGTTCTTC. Amino acids: CASSHGAVRYEQFF.